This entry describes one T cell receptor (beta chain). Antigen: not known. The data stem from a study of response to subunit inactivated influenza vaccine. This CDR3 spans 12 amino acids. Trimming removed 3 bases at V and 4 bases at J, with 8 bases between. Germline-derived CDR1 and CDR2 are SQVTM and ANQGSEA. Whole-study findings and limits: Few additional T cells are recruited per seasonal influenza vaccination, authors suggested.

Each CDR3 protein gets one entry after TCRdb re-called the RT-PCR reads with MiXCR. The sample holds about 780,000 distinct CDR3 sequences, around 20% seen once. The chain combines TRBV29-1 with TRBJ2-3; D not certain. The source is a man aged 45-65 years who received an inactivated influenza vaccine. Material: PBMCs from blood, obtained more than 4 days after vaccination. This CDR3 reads CSVDSLADTQYF. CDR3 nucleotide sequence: TGCAGCGTTGATAGTCTAGCAGATACGCAGTATTTT.